This entry lists 10 T cell receptor beta chains sequenced from one sample in a study of blood T cell repertoires in COVID-19. Libraries were prepared by immunoSEQ multiplex PCR; TCRdb keeps only in-frame clonotypes and omits some of them. The sample shows 60,000 or so clones, approximately 91% of them seen only once. Sequenced: peripheral blood. The receptors were gathered from a human donor in a cohort sampled during active COVID-19.

CDR3 sequence reads: CASSQEQRGRVNQPQHF. CDR3 sequence (DNA): TGTGCCAGCAGCCAAGAACAGCGGGGAAGGGTGAATCAGCCCCAGCATTTT. The V gene is TRBV4-2, the J gene TRBJ1-5, with unresolved D. V shed 0 bases and J shed 4 bases, with 16 bases lying between them. CDR3 length equals 17 residues. Per the germline V gene, CDR1 is LGHNA and CDR2 is YNFKEQ.

This chain connects TRBV15 to TRBJ1-6; TRBD1 agrees at 7 bases. CDR1 is LNHNV, CDR2 YYDKDF, per germline (reference sequence). The CDR3 spans 17 residues. V shed 0 bases, J shed 10 bases, and the junction held 12 bases outside the gene matches. The CDR3 DNA follows: TGTGCCACCAGCAGAGATATCCAGACAGGGAGAGGGTCACCCCTCCACTTT. This sequence encodes CATSRDIQTGRGSPLHF.

The gene calls are TRBV7-3 and TRBJ2-1, with no clear D. V was clipped by 4 bases and J by 9 bases, with 13 bases between them. This CDR3 region has 13 residues. Germline CDR1 reads SGHTA; CDR2 reads FQGTGA. CDR3 loop: CASSSNSYGEQFF. CDR3 bases: TGTGCCAGCAGCTCGAATAGTTATGGTGAGCAGTTCTTC.

V usage is TRBV28 and J usage is TRBJ2-7, with D tentatively TRBD1 (5 bases). CDR1 and CDR2 from the germline V gene are MDHEN and SYDVKM. V was shortened by 3 bases and J by 3 bases, with 6 bases between the two germline ends. The CDR3 contains 12 residues. The CDR3 here is CASSFQGYEQYF. In nucleotides, the CDR3 is TGTGCCAGCAGTTTTCAGGGCTACGAGCAGTACTTC.

V usage is TRBV11-2 and J usage is TRBJ1-5; the D gene is possibly TRBD1 (5 bases). This CDR3 has 17 residues. The V end lost 0 bases, the J end lost 3 bases, and 15 bases lay between the germline ends. Germline loops: CDR1 SGHAT, CDR2 FQNNGV. CDR3 loop: CASSLESGLKFNQPQHF. Written as DNA, the CDR3 is TGTGCCAGCAGCTTAGAGTCAGGGCTCAAATTCAATCAGCCCCAGCATTTT.

The rearrangement links TRBV12-5 to TRBJ2-3; D is uncertain. The CDR3 is 15 residues long. V shed 5 bases and J shed 1 base, with 13 bases lying between them. Germline-derived CDR1 and CDR2 are LGHNT and FRNRAP. The CDR3 DNA reads as TGTGCTAGTGGTCCCGGGTCCACTCGCACAGATACGCAGTATTTT. Protein product: CASGPGSTRTDTQYF.

The chain couples TRBV2 to TRBJ2-2; tentative D call: TRBD1 (5 bases). Per the germline V gene, CDR1 is SNHLY and CDR2 is FYNNEI. The CDR3 is made up of 14 amino acids. The V and J ends lost 4 bases and 5 bases respectively, with 11 bases between them. The CDR3 reads CASSGDRVTGELFF. In DNA form, the CDR3 reads TGTGCCAGCAGTGGAGACAGAGTAACCGGGGAGCTGTTTTTT.

This chain uses TRBV9 with TRBJ1-2; 11 positions match TRBD1. The CDR3 spans 16 residues. Germline V gives CDR1 SGDLS, CDR2 YYNGEE. With V trimmed by 4 bases and J by 4 bases, 9 bases remained unmatched. The CDR3 DNA reads TGTGCCAGCAGCCCGCGGACAGGGGGCGCCCCCTATGGCTACACCTTC. The encoded protein is CASSPRTGGAPYGYTF.

This chain links TRBV4-1 with TRBJ2-2, with D perhaps matching TRBD2 (5 bases). CDR3 length equals 15 residues. The V gene lost 0 bases and the J gene lost 3 bases, with 8 bases spanning the gap. Germline assignment: CDR1 MGHRA and CDR2 YSYEKL. The DNA of the CDR3 is TGCGCCAGCAGCCAAGATAGCGCGTACACCGGGGAGCTGTTTTTT. Encoded protein: CASSQDSAYTGELFF.

The chain recombines TRBV15 with TRBJ1-4, with TRBD1 matching over 8 bases. CDR1 and CDR2 from the germline V gene are LNHNV and YYDKDF (reference sequence). The CDR3 is 16 residues long. Trimming cost V 0 bases and J 10 bases; bases outside gene matches: 10. CDR3 bases: TGTGCCACCAGCAGAGATAGGGGGCAGGGGACAGGAAAACTGTTTTTT. Residues: CATSRDRGQGTGKLFF.